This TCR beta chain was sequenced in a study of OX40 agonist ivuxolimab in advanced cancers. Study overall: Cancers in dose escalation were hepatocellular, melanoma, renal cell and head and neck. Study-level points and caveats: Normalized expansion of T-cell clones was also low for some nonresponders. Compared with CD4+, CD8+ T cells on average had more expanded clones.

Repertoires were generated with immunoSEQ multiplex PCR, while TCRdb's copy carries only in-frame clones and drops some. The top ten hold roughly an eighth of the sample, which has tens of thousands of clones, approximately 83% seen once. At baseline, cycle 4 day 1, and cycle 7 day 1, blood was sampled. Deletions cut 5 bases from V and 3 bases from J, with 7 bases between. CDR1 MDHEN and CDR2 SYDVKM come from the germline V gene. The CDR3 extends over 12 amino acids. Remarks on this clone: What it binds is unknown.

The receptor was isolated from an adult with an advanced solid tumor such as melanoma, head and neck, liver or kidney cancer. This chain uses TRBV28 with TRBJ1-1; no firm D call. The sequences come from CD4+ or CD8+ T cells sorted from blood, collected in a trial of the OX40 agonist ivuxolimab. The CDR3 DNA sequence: TGTGCCAGCAGTCTTTCTGACACTGAAGCTTTCTTT. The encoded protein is CASSLSDTEAFF.